One sample yielded the 28 T cell receptor beta chains listed below, sequenced in a study of read filtering for tumor transcriptome and immune sequencing. From around 0.4 ug of RNA, a library with molecular barcoded alpha/delta and beta/gamma adaptors was made. TCRdb recomputed calls from the reads with MiXCR, one row per CDR3 protein. The table records 100,000 to 150,000 distinct CDR3 sequences, about 12% of them present only once. Sequencing was carried out using a population of CD138-negative cells sorted from bone marrow. The receptors derive from a donor at least 40 years old with multiple myeloma.

This clonotype was detected a few times. This chain uses TRBV12-5 with TRBJ1-1; no clear D. This CDR3 region has 13 residues. V was trimmed by 6 bases and J by 2 bases, leaving 10 bases between them. The V gene's germline CDR1 is LGHNT and CDR2 FRNRAP. As DNA, the CDR3 is TGTGCTAGTGGCAAAGACACTAACACTGAAGCTTTCTTT. Its protein is CASGKDTNTEAFF.

At least ten counts were recorded for this clonotype. This sequence joins TRBV7-9 and TRBJ2-7, with D perhaps being TRBD1 or TRBD2 (5 bases each). V lost 2 bases and J 5 bases, leaving 25 bases between the germline ends. The CDR3 spans 18 residues. In germline, CDR1 is SEHNR, CDR2 FQNEAQ (reference sequence). CDR3 in amino acids: CASSLSPGGGPMDNEQYF. The CDR3 DNA reads as TGTGCCAGCAGCTTATCTCCAGGTGGGGGACCTATGGATAACGAGCAGTACTTC.

This clonotype has at least ten counts. J is TRBJ2-2 and V is TRBV18, with D maybe TRBD2 (6 bases). This CDR3 region has 15 residues. Trimming cost V 1 base and J 3 bases, with 9 bases left between them. Germline lookup yields CDR1 KGHSH and CDR2 LQKENI. DNA for the CDR3: TGTGCCAGCTCACCACGACTAGGTTACACCGGGGAGCTGTTTTTT. Encoded protein: CASSPRLGYTGELFF.

This clonotype appeared a few times. The chain joins TRBV29-1 to TRBJ1-1, with D hard to call. The CDR3 contains 14 residues. Germline-derived CDR1 and CDR2 are SQVTM and ANQGSEA. The V gene lost 4 bases and the J gene lost 5 bases, with 17 bases spanning the gap. CDR3 bases: TGCAGCGTTGTTGGTAGGGTAGGGAAGACTGAAGCTTTCTTT. Translated: CSVVGRVGKTEAFF.

The V and J genes are TRBV12-3 or TRBV12-4 and TRBJ1-1, with D maybe TRBD1 (5 bases). V was shortened by 7 bases and J by 7 bases, with 19 bases between the two germline ends. The CDR3 extends over 14 amino acids. This CDR3 reads CASISGRAQNEAFF. CDR3 in DNA: TGTGCCAGCATAAGCGGCAGGGCGCAGAATGAAGCTTTCTTT.

The sample holds one count of this clonotype. This may be a read error: a much more frequent sequence differs by one nucleotide. The chain couples TRBV6-2 or TRBV6-3 to TRBJ2-7; D is ambiguous. The length of the CDR3 is 13 residues. V was shortened by 8 bases and J by 2 bases, with 13 bases between the two germline ends. Per germline, CDR1 MNHEY and CDR2 SVGEGT. CDR3 in amino acids: CASGWTGAYEQYF. The DNA of the CDR3 is TGTGCCAGCGGTTGGACCGGAGCCTACGAGCAGTACTTC.

Many counts were recorded for this clonotype. This sequence joins TRBV7-9 and TRBJ2-1; possibly TRBD1 or TRBD2 for D (5 bases each). The CDR3 sequence is 13 residues long. In germline, CDR1 is SEHNR, CDR2 FQNEAQ (reference sequence). V lost 1 base, J lost 10 bases, and 11 bases lay in between. The CDR3 nucleotides are TGTGCCAGCAGCTTAGTGGGGGACCTAGAGCAGTTCTTC. This encodes CASSLVGDLEQFF.

The table lists this clonotype with a few counts. The gene calls are TRBV5-1 and TRBJ2-5; D possibly uses TRBD1 or TRBD2 (6 bases each). This CDR3 has 15 residues. V lost 5 bases to trimming and J lost 4 bases, with 18 bases between them. CDR1 SGHRS and CDR2 YFSETQ come from the germline V gene. The CDR3 DNA reads TGCGCCAGCAGGACGGGGGCGGGGTATGCAGAGACCCAGTACTTC. It encodes CASRTGAGYAETQYF.

Comment on this clonotype: A much larger clone sits a single nucleotide away, making a read error possible. It is likely a read error, because the conserved phenylalanine at the end of the CDR3 is missing. The V gene is TRBV20-1, the J gene TRBJ1-1, with 9 bases matching TRBD1. Losses at the gene ends were 7 bases for V and 7 bases for J; bases not matched to a gene: 4. This CDR3 spans 11 amino acids. Germline values: CDR1 DFQATT, CDR2 SNEGSKA (reference sequence). The CDR3 bases are TGCAGTGGGGACAGGGTCGGTGAAGCTTTCGTT. Residues: CSGDRVGEAFV.

This clonotype was detected many times. The chain recombines TRBV6-2 or TRBV6-3 with TRBJ1-5; perhaps TRBD1 as D (5 bases). V lost 1 base to trimming and J lost 8 bases, with 12 bases between them. The CDR3 extends over 14 amino acids. The germline V gene has CDR1 MNHEY and CDR2 SVGEGT. CDR3 protein: CASSYLGVAEPQHF. For the CDR3, the DNA is TGTGCCAGCAGTTACTTGGGGGTCGCGGAGCCCCAGCATTTT.

In this sample, this clonotype turned up many times. The rearrangement joins TRBV5-1 to TRBJ2-7; TRBD2 matches 13 bases. J lost 0 bases, V lost 1 base, and 4 bases had no gene match. The CDR3 runs 17 residues. CDR1 is SGHRS and CDR2 is YFSETQ in the germline V gene. The CDR3 bases are TGCGCCAGCAGCTTGCAACTAGCGGGAGGGTTCTCCTACGAGCAGTACTTC. It yields the protein CASSLQLAGGFSYEQYF.

In regard to this clonotype: An end of the junction does not agree with germline; a read error may underlie this. The gene calls are TRBV6-1 and TRBJ1-1; unclear D gene. The CDR3 is 13 amino acids. From germline, CDR1 is MNHNS and CDR2 SASEGT. CDR3 bases: TGCGCCGCTAGGACCGAAATGAACACTGAAGCTTTCTTT. Its translation: CAARTEMNTEAFF.

Many counts were recorded for this clonotype. The V gene is TRBV20-1, the J gene TRBJ1-2; D is possibly TRBD1 (5 bases). Germline CDR1 is DFQATT and CDR2 is SNEGSKA (reference sequence). V gave up 4 bases and J gave up 4 bases, with 13 bases separating them. CDR3 length equals 13 residues. For the CDR3, the DNA is TGCAGTGCTACAAGGCCCGACAGCTATGGCTACACCTTC. Translated: CSATRPDSYGYTF.

This clonotype was detected only a few times. The chain joins TRBV4-1 to TRBJ1-4; no reliable D call. Trimming left V 0 bases short and J 6 bases short, with 11 bases between. The CDR3 loop spans 15 amino acids. The germline V gene has CDR1 MGHRA and CDR2 YSYEKL. CDR3 residues: CASSQEAFLDEKLFF. The CDR3 bases are TGCGCCAGCAGCCAAGAGGCGTTTCTGGATGAAAAACTGTTTTTT.

This clonotype was observed many times. The rearrangement links TRBV7-3 to TRBJ1-1; 11 positions agree with TRBD1. Germline assignment: CDR1 SGHTA and CDR2 FQGTGA. The CDR3 loop spans 15 amino acids. V was clipped by 1 base and J by 5 bases; unmatched bases: 3. CDR3 nucleotides: TGTGCCAGCAGCTTAAGTGGGACAGGGGGAACTGAAGCTTTCTTT. This translates into CASSLSGTGGTEAFF.

This clonotype was observed a handful of times. The chain carries TRBV6-5 and TRBJ2-2; no clear D. Germline V lookup: CDR1 MNHEY, CDR2 SVGAGI. This CDR3 has 13 residues. Between the trimmed V and J ends, which lost 0 bases and 5 bases, there was a span of 4 bases. The CDR3 DNA reads TGTGCCAGCAGTTACTCGTCAACCGGGGAGCTGTTTTTT. Translated: CASSYSSTGELFF.

The V and J genes are TRBV6-2 or TRBV6-3 and TRBJ1-5, with D possibly being TRBD1 (6 bases). The CDR3 has 15 residues. The germline V gene has CDR1 MNHEY and CDR2 SVGEGT. V was cut by 7 bases and J by 4 bases, with 17 bases left in between. The CDR3 DNA reads TGTGCCAGCATTCAGGGGACGCCCCCGAATCAGCCCCAGCATTTT. It codes for CASIQGTPPNQPQHF.

This clonotype was observed at least ten times. The chain uses TRBV30 and TRBJ2-3; unclear D gene. The CDR3 is 12 amino acids. CDR1 is GTSNPN, CDR2 SVGIG, per germline (reference sequence). V was trimmed by 1 base and J by 4 bases, leaving 6 bases between them. CDR3 protein: CAWSGLPDTQYF. The CDR3 DNA follows: TGTGCCTGGAGTGGCTTGCCAGATACGCAGTATTTT.

This clonotype was counted many times. V and J are TRBV20-1 and TRBJ2-3; 7 bases are a match to TRBD1. Trimming took 5 bases from V and 2 from J; bases not matched to a gene: 10. The CDR3 runs 15 residues. Germline V gene data show CDR1 as DFQATT and CDR2 as SNEGSKA (reference sequence). The CDR3 bases are TGCAGTGCTTTCGACAGGGTTAACCCCACAGATACGCAGTATTTT. It is translated as CSAFDRVNPTDTQYF.

Only a few counts were recorded for this clonotype. The rearrangement uses TRBV30 and TRBJ2-5; D unclear. The length of the CDR3 is 13 residues. Between the trimmed V and J ends, which lost 4 bases and 3 bases, there was a span of 12 bases. Germline lookup yields CDR1 GTSNPN and CDR2 SVGIG (reference sequence). This chain's CDR3 is CAWNALQKETQYF. The CDR3 DNA sequence: TGTGCCTGGAACGCGTTACAAAAAGAGACCCAGTACTTC.

This clonotype was found a few times. This may be a read error, as it is one base from a much larger clone. This CDR3 fails to terminate in the conserved phenylalanine or tryptophan, so it likely reflects a read error. This chain uses TRBV4-1 with TRBJ2-7; D is ambiguous. The CDR3 contains 14 residues. From germline, CDR1 is MGHRA and CDR2 YSYEKL. Trimming removed 1 base at V and 3 bases at J, with 10 bases between. The CDR3 spells CASSQVEWGYEQYL. As DNA, the CDR3 is TGCGCCAGCAGCCAAGTGGAGTGGGGCTACGAGCAGTACCTC.

This clonotype has a count of ten or more. CDR3 region: CSATTGPYNEQFF. The CDR3 region has the DNA TGCAGTGCTACCACAGGTCCATACAATGAGCAGTTCTTC. The rearrangement joins TRBV20-1 to TRBJ2-1; TRBD1 might be the D (5 bases). Germline CDR1 is DFQATT and CDR2 is SNEGSKA (reference sequence). V dropped 4 bases and J dropped 4 bases, with 11 bases sitting between them. The CDR3 sequence is 13 residues long.

The rearrangement uses TRBV30 and TRBJ2-2; 10 bases line up with TRBD1. Germline trimming cut 5 bases from V and 3 bases from J; bases unmatched to any gene: 6. This CDR3 is 15 amino acids long. CDR1 is GTSNPN and CDR2 is SVGIG in the germline V gene (reference sequence). DNA for the CDR3: TGTGCCTGGGGGGACAGGGGATGGGACACCGGGGAGCTGTTTTTT. Its translation is CAWGDRGWDTGELFF.

This clonotype was observed at least ten times. V usage is TRBV29-1 and J usage is TRBJ2-2; D not certain. Trimming stripped 6 bases from V and 8 bases from J, with 19 bases between. The CDR3 spans 14 residues. In germline, CDR1 is SQVTM, CDR2 ANQGSEA. DNA of the CDR3: TGCAGCGTCCGCCAAGGAGATGTGCGGGGGGAGCTGTTTTTT. Its translation: CSVRQGDVRGELFF.

This clonotype came up many times. The gene calls are TRBV27 and TRBJ2-5, with D uncertain. The CDR3 has 13 residues. Trimming stripped 9 bases from V and 5 bases from J, with 16 bases between. CDR1 is MNHEY and CDR2 is SMNVEV in the germline V gene (reference sequence). DNA for the CDR3: TGTGCCAGTAATGACCCTCCTGACGAGACCCAGTACTTC. Its protein is CASNDPPDETQYF.

This clonotype appeared a few times. A clone one base away is much larger, so this may be a read error. The chain is built from TRBV12-3 or TRBV12-4 and TRBJ2-1; 8 bases line up with TRBD2. This CDR3 region has 15 residues. CDR3 in DNA: TGTGCCAGCAGTCCCTCAGCGGGAGCGAACAATGAGCAGTCCTTC. It specifies CASSPSAGANNEQSF.

The V call is TRBV10-2, the J call TRBJ2-7; D is perhaps TRBD2 (6 bases). V lost 7 bases, J lost 3 bases, and 13 bases lay in between. This CDR3 contains 13 residues. CDR1 is WSHSY and CDR2 is SAAADI in the germline V gene. The chain's CDR3 is CASNGQGGYEQYF. The CDR3 DNA reads TGCGCCAGCAATGGGCAGGGAGGCTACGAGCAGTACTTC.

This clonotype occurred a few times. The chain uses TRBV27 and TRBJ2-3, with TRBD2 identical over 10 bases. This CDR3 has 15 residues. The V gene's germline CDR1 is MNHEY and CDR2 SMNVEV (reference sequence). Trimming removed 5 bases from V and 6 bases from J; junction bases left unmatched: 8. The CDR3 loop is CASSPGASGSDTQYF. CDR3 nucleotides: TGTGCCAGCAGTCCCGGGGCTAGCGGGAGCGATACGCAGTATTTT.